Below are 24 T cell receptor beta chains sequenced from a single sample in a study of early T cells in non-severe SARS-CoV-2 infection. TCRdb used MiXCR to reprocess the 5' RACE reads, holding one entry per CDR3 protein. The sample lists about 29,000 distinct CDR3 sequences; 4% to 5.5% were seen once. The sequenced sample consisted of whole blood. These receptors all come from an adult who was a healthcare worker with PCR-confirmed SARS-CoV-2 infection or an uninfected control (not recorded which).

The chain combines TRBV4-1 with TRBJ1-1; 8 bases agree with TRBD1. The CDR3 runs 16 residues. From germline, CDR1 is MGHRA and CDR2 YSYEKL. V was clipped by 2 bases and J by 4 bases; unmatched bases: 9. CDR3 DNA sequence: TGCGCCAGCAGCCAACCCGACAGGGACAGGAGCACTGAAGCTTTCTTT. It encodes CASSQPDRDRSTEAFF.

Only a few counts were recorded for this clonotype. This chain connects TRBV6-2 or TRBV6-3 to TRBJ2-7; TRBD2 is a possible D gene (6 bases). This CDR3 is 14 amino acids long. Germline V lookup: CDR1 MNHEY, CDR2 SVGEGT. V was pared by 7 bases and J by 0 bases, with 13 bases between. In DNA form, the CDR3 reads TGTGCCAGCACCATCGGGACTCTCTCCTACGAGCAGTACTTC. Translating it yields CASTIGTLSYEQYF.

This chain links TRBV3-1 with TRBJ2-1; D remains ambiguous. The germline CDR1 and CDR2 sequences are LGHDT and YNNKEL (reference sequence). CDR3 length: 15 residues. V gave up 3 bases and J gave up 7 bases, with 16 bases separating them. Here the CDR3 reads CASSHLISADNEQFF. The CDR3 DNA reads as TGTGCCAGCAGCCACCTAATTTCGGCAGATAATGAGCAGTTCTTC.

This clonotype appeared many times. V usage is TRBV7-9 and J usage is TRBJ2-7; 11 bases are a match to TRBD2. CDR3 length equals 15 residues. Unmatched junction bases numbered 7, after V lost 5 bases and J lost 4 bases. Per germline, CDR1 SEHNR and CDR2 FQNEAQ (reference sequence). CDR3 sequence (DNA): TGTGCCAGCAGCCCCGGAGGACTAGCGGGTTACGAGCAGTACTTC. Residues: CASSPGGLAGYEQYF.

By sample share, this clonotype is medium-sized (0.01 to 0.1%). The gene calls are TRBV15 and TRBJ2-2; D is possibly TRBD1 or TRBD2 (5 bases each). Trimming took off 5 bases at V and 0 bases at J, with 10 bases between the two ends. The germline CDR1 and CDR2 sequences are LNHNV and YYDKDF (reference sequence). The CDR3 is 15 residues long. CDR3 nucleotides: TGTGCCACCAGCCCGGGACGGCCGAACACCGGGGAGCTGTTTTTT. Amino acids: CATSPGRPNTGELFF. Drawing the rest from reference TRBV15 and TRBJ2-2, the complete variable domain is DAMVIQNPRYQVTQFGKPVTLSCSQTLNHNVMYWYQQKSSQAPKLLFHYYDKDFNNEADTPDNFQSRRPNTSFCFLDIRSPGLGDTAMYLCATSPGRPNTGELFFGEGSRLTVL.

A few counts support this clonotype. The DNA for the CDR3 is TGTGCCAGCAGTTACGGCTGGGGCCGGGAGCTGTTTTTT. Translation gives CASSYGWGRELFF. This rearrangement joins TRBV6-6 to TRBJ2-2; possibly TRBD1 for D (5 bases). Germline-derived CDR1 and CDR2 are MNHNY and SVGAGI (reference sequence). This CDR3 comprises 13 residues. V shed 2 bases and J shed 9 bases, with 10 bases lying between them.

The J gene is TRBJ2-6, the V gene TRBV5-4, with 10 bases matching TRBD1. J was trimmed by 2 bases and V by 4 bases; bases with no gene match: 12. The CDR3 is 19 residues long. The germline CDR1 and CDR2 sequences are SGHNT and YYREEE (reference sequence). The CDR3 is CASSPQVGTGVPGANVLTF. Here the CDR3 DNA reads TGTGCCAGCAGCCCACAGGTAGGGACAGGGGTTCCTGGGGCCAACGTCCTGACTTTC.

This clonotype came up many times. The rearrangement joins TRBV7-2 to TRBJ2-2; possibly TRBD1 for D (5 bases). CDR1 and CDR2 (germline): SGHTA, FQGNSA. The CDR3 runs 16 residues. V lost 0 bases to trimming and J lost 0 bases, with 8 bases between them. The CDR3 DNA sequence: TGTGCCAGCAGCTTAGCAGACAGAACGAACACCGGGGAGCTGTTTTTT. Translated, it gives CASSLADRTNTGELFF.

Regarding this clonotype: Given a much more abundant clone one base away, this may be a read error. This chain uses TRBV7-2 with TRBJ2-5; no clear D. The CDR3 is 11 amino acids. Germline V CDR1 and CDR2: SGHTA, FQGNSA. Here the CDR3 DNA reads TGTGGCAGCAGCTTAGGAGAGACCCAGTACTTC. As protein: CGSSLGETQYF.

This clonotype was picked up many times. The chain carries TRBV20-1 and TRBJ2-5, with 8 bases lining up with TRBD1. Germline V gene sequence: CDR1 DFQATT, CDR2 SNEGSKA (reference sequence). There are 16 residues in the CDR3. V was pared by 4 bases and J by 4 bases, with 14 bases of the junction left unmatched. CDR3 sequence reads: CSANNLGRGLGETQYF. The CDR3 DNA reads TGCAGTGCTAATAATCTTGGCAGGGGGCTAGGAGAGACCCAGTACTTC.

The table lists this clonotype with many counts. V usage is TRBV5-6 and J usage is TRBJ2-1; the D gene could be TRBD1 or TRBD2 (5 bases each). The germline gives CDR1 SGHDT, CDR2 YYEEEE. Deletions cut 4 bases from V and 9 bases from J, with 17 bases between. The CDR3 runs 14 residues. CDR3 DNA sequence: TGTGCCAGCAGCCCAAACCAGGGTCGGGGTGAGCAGTTCTTC. Protein: CASSPNQGRGEQFF.

This clonotype was detected a few times. This chain joins TRBV4-2 and TRBJ2-7, with a tentative D call TRBD1 (6 bases). The germline V gene has CDR1 LGHNA and CDR2 YNFKEQ. V shed 4 bases and J shed 1 base, with 8 bases lying between them. The CDR3 runs 13 residues. The CDR3 region is CASSRGPSYEQYF. The CDR3 DNA is TGTGCCAGCAGCCGGGGGCCTTCCTACGAGCAGTACTTC.

This clonotype was detected many times. The V gene is TRBV4-3, the J gene TRBJ2-1, with D tentatively TRBD1 or TRBD2 (5 bases each). V was cut by 0 bases and J by 0 bases, with 12 bases left in between. Germline CDR1 reads LGHNA; CDR2 reads YSLEER. This CDR3 comprises 17 residues. The CDR3 DNA follows: TGCGCCAGCAGCCAAGATCTCGGGGCGAGCTCCTACAATGAGCAGTTCTTC. This gives the protein CASSQDLGASSYNEQFF.

This clonotype came up a few times. The V call is TRBV7-9, the J call TRBJ1-1; a possible D gene is TRBD1 (5 bases). The length of the CDR3 is 15 residues. V was trimmed by 11 bases and J by 5 bases, leaving 24 bases between them. The germline gives CDR1 SEHNR, CDR2 FQNEAQ (reference sequence). The chain's CDR3 is CAADQGNLRATEAFF. As DNA, the CDR3 is TGTGCCGCCGACCAGGGCAACCTCCGGGCGACTGAAGCTTTCTTT.

The rearrangement joins TRBV7-8 to TRBJ1-5; D is ambiguous. The CDR3 loop spans 13 amino acids. Trimming left V 4 bases short and J 4 bases short, with 8 bases between. CDR1 SGHVS and CDR2 FQNEAQ come from the germline V gene. This chain's CDR3 is CASSSERNQPQHF. The DNA of the CDR3 is TGTGCCAGCAGCTCAGAACGGAATCAGCCCCAGCATTTT.

The V gene is TRBV4-3, the J gene TRBJ2-2, with D unresolved. Trimming left V 4 bases short and J 2 bases short, with 14 bases between. The CDR3 is 16 residues long. Germline lookup yields CDR1 LGHNA and CDR2 YSLEER. The CDR3 region has the DNA TGCGCCAGCAGCCGCGTCACCAGCGCAAACACCGGGGAGCTGTTTTTT. Translating gives CASSRVTSANTGELFF.

This clonotype was found a few times. This chain connects TRBV18 to TRBJ2-5; 8 bases fit TRBD1. CDR1 and CDR2 (germline): KGHSH, LQKENI. The CDR3 spans 13 residues. With V trimmed by 5 bases and J by 5 bases, 4 bases remained unmatched. CDR3 coding DNA: TGTGCCAGCTCAACGGACAGGGTTGAGACCCAGTACTTC. Its protein is CASSTDRVETQYF.

This clonotype was counted many times. J is TRBJ2-1 and V is TRBV5-1; D unclear. CDR1 SGHRS and CDR2 YFSETQ come from the germline V gene. This CDR3 is built from 16 residues. Trimming pared 5 bases from V and 0 bases from J, leaving 15 bases between. DNA of the CDR3: TGCGCCAGCAGGCAATTTGCGGCAAGCTCCTACAATGAGCAGTTCTTC. Protein product: CASRQFAASSYNEQFF.

This clonotype turned up a few times. The chain employs TRBV27 and TRBJ2-1; perhaps TRBD2 as D (6 bases). From germline, CDR1 is MNHEY and CDR2 SMNVEV (reference sequence). The V end was cut by 5 bases, the J end by 2 bases, with 19 bases between. The CDR3 sequence is 17 residues long. The CDR3: CASSPPEWRETYNEQFF. The CDR3 DNA follows: TGTGCCAGCAGTCCCCCGGAGTGGCGGGAAACCTACAATGAGCAGTTCTTC.

This clonotype has ten or more counts. V gene TRBV19 combines with J gene TRBJ2-1, with D perhaps matching TRBD2 (6 bases). CDR3 length: 13 residues. Deletions cut 3 bases from V and 9 bases from J, with 12 bases between. Germline V gene sequence: CDR1 LNHDA, CDR2 SQIVND (reference sequence). This CDR3 reads CASSIGGPVEQFF. The DNA of the CDR3 is TGTGCCAGTAGTATTGGAGGGCCGGTTGAGCAGTTCTTC.

This clonotype was counted at least ten times. The V gene is TRBV2, the J gene TRBJ2-2, with D perhaps being TRBD1 or TRBD2 (5 bases each). Germline loops: CDR1 SNHLY, CDR2 FYNNEI. The ends were cut back, 6 bases at V and 6 bases at J, with 17 bases in the middle. CDR3 length: 15 residues. Here the CDR3 reads CASRPQGVTAGELFF. In DNA, the CDR3 is TGTGCCAGCAGGCCCCAGGGAGTTACGGCCGGGGAGCTGTTTTTT.

The rearrangement joins TRBV12-3 or TRBV12-4 to TRBJ2-2, with D tentatively TRBD1 (6 bases). The CDR3 is made up of 14 amino acids. Between the trimmed V and J ends, which lost 5 bases and 6 bases, there was a span of 13 bases. The CDR3 DNA reads as TGTGCCAGCAGTCAAGGACAGAATCCCGGGGAGCTGTTTTTT. Its protein is CASSQGQNPGELFF.

This rearrangement joins TRBV11-2 to TRBJ2-2; 9 bases are a match to TRBD2. The CDR3 extends over 15 amino acids. Germline CDR1 is SGHAT and CDR2 is FQNNGV. Unmatched junction bases numbered 1, after V lost 3 bases and J lost 2 bases. CDR3 sequence reads: CASSFSGGNTGELFF. CDR3 nucleotide sequence: TGTGCCAGCAGCTTTAGCGGGGGCAACACCGGGGAGCTGTTTTTT.

This clonotype was picked up many times. This chain uses TRBV2 with TRBJ1-1; 8 positions agree with TRBD1. Trimming cost V 6 bases and J 4 bases; bases outside gene matches: 7. Per the germline V gene, CDR1 is SNHLY and CDR2 is FYNNEI. CDR3 length equals 14 residues. The CDR3 is CASRLTGAATEAFF. In DNA, the CDR3 is TGTGCCAGCAGATTGACAGGGGCGGCCACTGAAGCTTTCTTT.